This entry lists 25 T cell receptor beta chains sequenced from one sample in a study of cytomegalovirus exposure and HLA in healthy donors. The PCR made use of 60 Vbeta and 13 Jbeta primers. Produced via immunoSEQ multiplex PCR; TCRdb's table is partial and in-frame only. Altogether roughly 110,000 clones are present, 60% to 80% being singletons, with the ten largest covering roughly 8.7%. Source material: PBMCs. These receptors were obtained from a man aged 18 to 30 in good health and CMV-seropositive.

V and J are TRBV29-1 and TRBJ2-7, with TRBD2 matching 9 bases. The germline V gene encodes CDR1 SQVTM and CDR2 ANQGSEA. The ends lost 6 bases at V and 2 bases at J; junction bases unmatched: 5. The CDR3 has 13 amino acids. CDR3 DNA: TGCAGCGTGATGGAGCGGGGGGCCTACGAGCAGTACGTC. Its protein product is CSVMERGAYEQYV.

The V call is TRBV29-1, the J call TRBJ1-1; D is uncertain. Germline lookup yields CDR1 SQVTM and CDR2 ANQGSEA. The CDR3 consists of 12 residues. V lost 7 bases and J lost 1, with 10 bases in between. The CDR3 coding sequence is TGCAGCGCACTTAAAAGGAACACTGAAGCTTTCTTT. Its protein is CSALKRNTEAFF. Looking up the rest from reference TRBV29-1 and TRBJ1-1 gives the full variable domain: SAVISQKPSRDICQRGTSLTIQCQVDSQVTMMFWYRQQPGQSLTLIATANQGSEATYESGFVIDKFPISRPNLTFSTLTVSNMSPEDSSIYLCSALKRNTEAFFGQGTRLTVV.

V usage is TRBV4-1 and J usage is TRBJ1-2, with D maybe TRBD1 (5 bases). The CDR3 loop spans 16 amino acids. Germline loops: CDR1 MGHRA, CDR2 YSYEKL. V lost 1 base, J lost 4 bases, and 16 bases lay in between. CDR3 nucleotide sequence: TGCGCCAGCAGCCAAGTTCTCGGGGGGACCTCCTATGGCTACACCTTC. It encodes CASSQVLGGTSYGYTF.

The genes are TRBV10-2 and TRBJ1-5; 7 bases map to TRBD1. Germline CDR1 reads WSHSY; CDR2 reads SAAADI. V was clipped by 1 base and J by 6 bases; unmatched bases: 3. The CDR3 is 14 amino acids. The CDR3 here is CASSEWTGGQPQHF. The DNA for the CDR3 is TGCGCCAGCAGTGAGTGGACAGGAGGTCAGCCCCAGCATTTT.

The rearrangement joins TRBV5-1 to TRBJ2-5; 7 positions match TRBD1. The CDR3 runs 15 residues. V was pared by 1 base and J by 3 bases, with 6 bases of the junction left unmatched. From germline, CDR1 is SGHRS and CDR2 YFSETQ. CDR3 sequence: CASSLLGGREETQYF. CDR3 DNA sequence: TGCGCCAGCAGCTTGCTAGGGGGCCGAGAAGAGACCCAGTACTTC.

The chain has TRBV27 and TRBJ2-2; 10 bases agree with TRBD2. The CDR3 spans 14 residues. CDR1 and CDR2 (germline): MNHEY, SMNVEV (reference sequence). With V trimmed by 3 bases and J by 8 bases, 3 bases remained unmatched. CDR3 DNA: TGTGCCAGCAGTTTGACTAGCGGGTTTGGGGAGCTGTTTTTT. Amino acid sequence: CASSLTSGFGELFF.

The genes are TRBV5-1 and TRBJ2-2; 8 bases are a match to TRBD2. There are 16 residues in the CDR3. The germline V gene encodes CDR1 SGHRS and CDR2 YFSETQ. Trimming took 2 bases from V and 6 from J; bases not matched to a gene: 9. The chain's CDR3 is CASSFRTGGSAGELFF. CDR3 DNA sequence: TGCGCCAGCAGCTTCCGGACGGGAGGGAGCGCCGGGGAGCTGTTTTTT.

The chain links TRBV2 to TRBJ2-3; D may be TRBD2 (5 bases). Germline values: CDR1 SNHLY, CDR2 FYNNEI. The CDR3 totals 16 residues. Trimming left V 1 base short and J 2 bases short, with 13 bases between. The CDR3 DNA is TGTGCCAGCAGTGAAGAGCGGATTACAGCCACAGATACGCAGTATTTT. Its protein product is CASSEERITATDTQYF. Drawing the rest from reference TRBV2 and TRBJ2-3, the complete variable domain is EPEVTQTPSHQVTQMGQEVILRCVPISNHLYFYWYRQILGQKVEFLVSFYNNEISEKSEIFDDQFSVERPDGSNFTLKIRSTKLEDSAMYFCASSEERITATDTQYFGPGTRLTVL.

V and J are TRBV5-6 and TRBJ2-3, with 8 bases matching TRBD1. Trimming cost V 2 bases and J 10 bases; bases outside gene matches: 12. CDR3 size: 15 residues. CDR1 is SGHDT, CDR2 YYEEEE, per germline. In DNA form, the CDR3 reads TGTGCCAGCAGCTTTGGGGACAGGCCCTTAGCATCGCAGTATTTT. Translation gives CASSFGDRPLASQYF. The complete variable domain, with remaining parts taken from reference TRBV5-6 and TRBJ2-3, reads DAGVTQSPTHLIKTRGQQVTLRCSPKSGHDTVSWYQQALGQGPQFIFQYYEEEERQRGNFPDRFSGHQFPNYSSELNVNALLLGDSALYLCASSFGDRPLASQYFGPGTRLTVL.

A note on this clone: The junction differs from germline at one of its ends, possibly a read error. This rearrangement joins TRBV10-3 to TRBJ1-2; D perhaps matches TRBD1 (5 bases). Germline CDR1 reads ENHRY; CDR2 reads SYGVKD. The CDR3 contains 13 residues. CDR3 in amino acids: CAIQEGWDYGYPF. CDR3 sequence (DNA): TGTGCCATCCAGGAGGGGTGGGACTATGGCTACCCCTTC.

The J gene is TRBJ2-7, the V gene TRBV5-5; 7 nucleotides align to TRBD2. Germline values: CDR1 SGHKS, CDR2 YYEKEE (reference sequence). With 2 bases clipped from V and 2 bases from J, the junction kept 4 bases outside the gene matches. The CDR3 consists of 14 residues. CDR3 DNA: TGTGCCAGCAGCTTTCGGGAGGCGACCTACGAGCAGTACGTC. Its protein product is CASSFREATYEQYV.

V and J are TRBV9 and TRBJ2-1; a possible D gene is TRBD2 (7 bases). The length of the CDR3 is 17 residues. Germline V CDR1 and CDR2: SGDLS, YYNGEE. V shed 3 bases and J shed 6 bases, with 22 bases lying between them. The CDR3 loop is CASSARPLGGASNEQFF. The DNA of the CDR3 is TGTGCCAGCAGCGCGAGGCCATTGGGGGGGGCGAGCAATGAGCAGTTCTTC.

This chain connects TRBV7-2 to TRBJ1-1, with D maybe TRBD1 (5 bases). This CDR3 comprises 14 residues. CDR1 and CDR2 (germline): SGHTA, FQGNSA. V was pared by 5 bases and J by 3 bases, with 13 bases between. This CDR3 reads CASSPEGFYTEAFF. In DNA, the CDR3 is TGTGCCAGCAGCCCGGAGGGGTTCTACACTGAAGCTTTCTTT.

V and J are TRBV29-1 and TRBJ2-1, with D possibly being TRBD1 (6 bases). Deletions cut 6 bases from V and 3 bases from J, with 15 bases between. The CDR3 totals 14 residues. Per the germline V gene, CDR1 is SQVTM and CDR2 is ANQGSEA. This chain's CDR3 is CSVLGTPLYNEQFF. CDR3 coding DNA: TGCAGCGTCCTAGGGACACCCCTCTACAATGAGCAGTTCTTC.

J is TRBJ2-1 and V is TRBV11-2; 7 bases map to TRBD2. The CDR3 is 15 residues long. After removal of 4 bases from V and 3 bases from J, the junction contained 6 bases not matched to a gene. Germline V gene data show CDR1 as SGHAT and CDR2 as FQNNGV. This CDR3 is CASSSGTNFYNEQFF. In DNA, the CDR3 is TGTGCCAGCAGCTCCGGGACTAACTTCTACAATGAGCAGTTCTTC. The entire variable domain, with the rest obtained from reference TRBV11-2 and TRBJ2-1, is as follows: EAGVAQSPRYKIIEKRQSVAFWCNPISGHATLYWYQQILGQGPKLLIQFQNNGVVDDSQLPKDRFSAERLKGVDSTLKIQPAKLEDSAVYLCASSSGTNFYNEQFFGPGTRLTVL.

The rearrangement joins TRBV18 to TRBJ2-2, with D possibly TRBD2 on 5 matching bases. The CDR3 has 16 amino acids. The germline V and J ends were trimmed by 3 bases and 1 base, with 12 bases remaining between them. In germline, CDR1 is KGHSH, CDR2 LQKENI. The CDR3 here is CASSPGVARNTGELFF. The CDR3 nucleotides are TGTGCCAGCTCACCGGGAGTAGCCCGGAACACCGGGGAGCTGTTTTTT.

This chain joins TRBV2 and TRBJ2-7, with D possibly matching TRBD1 (5 bases). The CDR3 has 11 residues. The germline gives CDR1 SNHLY, CDR2 FYNNEI. Trimming removed 8 bases from V and 0 bases from J, with 5 bases in between. CDR3 amino acids: CASGASYEQYV. In DNA, the CDR3 is TGTGCCAGCGGGGCCTCCTACGAGCAGTACGTC.

V usage is TRBV25-1 and J usage is TRBJ2-2; no reliable D call. Deletions cut 3 bases from V and 8 bases from J, with 13 bases between. CDR3 length: 14 residues. Germline lookup yields CDR1 MGHDK and CDR2 SYGVNS. Here the CDR3 reads CASSDTATEGELFF. Written as DNA, the CDR3 is TGTGCCAGCAGTGATACGGCTACGGAGGGGGAGCTGTTTTTT. Full variable domain (remainder filled in from reference TRBV25-1 and TRBJ2-2): EADIYQTPRYLVIGTGKKITLECSQTMGHDKMYWYQQDPGMELHLIHYSYGVNSTEKGDLSSESTVSRIRTEHFPLTLESARPSHTSQYLCASSDTATEGELFFGEGSRLTVL.

The chain links TRBV5-1 to TRBJ2-5, with D possibly TRBD1 on 6 matching bases. The CDR3 covers 16 residues. Germline CDR1 is SGHRS and CDR2 is YFSETQ. V lost 4 bases and J 1 base, leaving 17 bases between the germline ends. The CDR3 DNA reads as TGCGCCAGCAGCAAAAACAGGGTGGCCCCCCAAGAGACCCAGTACTTC. The encoded protein is CASSKNRVAPQETQYF.

There are a few counts of this clone. The rearrangement joins TRBV27 to TRBJ2-5, with D unresolved. V lost 3 bases, J lost 5 bases, and 7 bases lay in between. The CDR3 length is 12 residues. Germline V gene data show CDR1 as MNHEY and CDR2 as SMNVEV (reference sequence). The CDR3 here is CASSFRVETQYF. CDR3 nucleotide sequence: TGTGCCAGCAGTTTTCGGGTGGAGACCCAGTACTTC.

The chain uses TRBV6-5 and TRBJ2-7, with a possible D match to TRBD2 (7 bases). This CDR3 contains 12 residues. The germline V gene has CDR1 MNHEY and CDR2 SVGAGI. V dropped 5 bases and J dropped 4 bases, with 9 bases sitting between them. The CDR3 loop reads CASSRGGYEQYF. As DNA, the CDR3 is TGTGCCAGCAGTAGGGGGGGTTACGAGCAGTACTTC.

The rearrangement links TRBV1 to TRBJ2-6; TRBD1, the table's D call, lacks a check against the DNA. TRBV1 is given as a pseudogene. The CDR3 spans 19 residues. The CDR3 sequence is CTSSQERDTEFSGANVLTF. CDR3 nucleotide sequence: TGCACCAGCAGCCAAGAAAGGGACACTGAATTCTCTGGGGCCAACGTCCTGACTTTC.

V usage is TRBV6-1 and J usage is TRBJ2-7; possible D gene TRBD2, 7 bases. Deletions cut 7 bases from V and 6 bases from J, with 16 bases between. The length of the CDR3 is 13 residues. The germline CDR1 and CDR2 sequences are MNHNS and SASEGT. CDR3 loop: CASKRGGSGEQYF. CDR3 DNA: TGTGCCAGCAAGAGGGGGGGCAGTGGCGAGCAGTACTTC.

The chain has TRBV28 and TRBJ2-7, with D maybe TRBD2 (6 bases). This CDR3 is built from 16 residues. The V gene lost 5 bases and the J gene lost 3 bases, with 20 bases spanning the gap. Germline V gene lookup returns CDR1 MDHEN and CDR2 SYDVKM. CDR3 DNA: TGTGCCAGCAGTCTCCTGGCCGACGGGGGATTCTACGAGCAGTACGTC. It specifies CASSLLADGGFYEQYV.

This sequence joins TRBV28 and TRBJ1-1; possible D gene TRBD1, 6 bases. The CDR3 is made up of 12 amino acids. The germline gives CDR1 MDHEN, CDR2 SYDVKM. Trimming removed 6 bases from V and 9 bases from J, with 14 bases in between. The CDR3 sequence is CASRVGAGKAFF. The CDR3 DNA sequence: TGTGCCAGCAGAGTGGGGGCAGGGAAAGCTTTCTTT.